A single sample is the source of the 16 T cell receptor beta chains below, sequenced in a study of cytomegalovirus exposure and HLA in healthy donors. 60 Vbeta and 13 Jbeta primers were used in PCR. Clones were sequenced by immunoSEQ multiplex PCR, and TCRdb holds only the in-frame ones, with some missing. This sample has 95,000 to 100,000 clones, with less than 85% found just once. The sequenced sample was PBMCs. The receptors here all came from a woman aged 55-69 years in good health and CMV-seropositive.

This clone was counted only a few times. A junction boundary mismatches the germline segment, possibly from a read error. The chain joins TRBV12-5 to TRBJ1-2, with D uncertain. This CDR3 contains 8 residues. Germline values: CDR1 LGHNT, CDR2 FRNRAP. The CDR3 DNA reads as TGTGCTAGTGGTTTGATCGCCTTC. This sequence encodes CASGLIAF.

Note on this clone: Mismatch with germline at one junction end may stem from a read error. The gene calls are TRBV7-9 and TRBJ1-3, with D possibly being TRBD1 (6 bases). The CDR3 contains 14 residues. Germline V gene sequence: CDR1 SEHNR, CDR2 FQNEAQ (reference sequence). CDR3 DNA: TGTGCCAGCAGCTTAGTGCAGACAGGAAGCACCATATATTTT. This sequence encodes CASSLVQTGSTIYF.

V gene TRBV6-6 combines with J gene TRBJ1-3; possible D gene TRBD1, 5 bases. Per germline, CDR1 MNHNY and CDR2 SVGAGI (reference sequence). The CDR3 covers 15 residues. V was shortened by 9 bases and J by 0 bases, with 15 bases between the two germline ends. The CDR3 DNA sequence: TGTGCCAGTGTGACAACAGGAAACTCTGGAAACACCATATATTTT. Translating it yields CASVTTGNSGNTIYF.

This chain links TRBV30 with TRBJ1-2; unclear D gene. The CDR3 covers 14 residues. The germline V and J ends were trimmed by 1 base and 7 bases, with 16 bases remaining between them. CDR1 and CDR2 from the germline V gene are GTSNPN and SVGIG (reference sequence). CDR3 nucleotides: TGTGCCTGGAGTGGAGCCTCGAGGATTGGTGGCTACACCTTC. Protein product: CAWSGASRIGGYTF.

The chain couples TRBV5-1 to TRBJ2-7; possibly TRBD2 for D (6 bases). Germline CDR1 is SGHRS and CDR2 is YFSETQ. This CDR3 is 15 amino acids long. Trimming removed 1 base from V and 1 base from J, with 12 bases in between. DNA of the CDR3: TGCGCCAGCAGCTTGTGGGGGGAGGAGTCCTACGAGCAGTACTTC. Protein sequence: CASSLWGEESYEQYF.

This chain joins TRBV11-1 and TRBJ1-1; tentatively, D is TRBD1 (6 bases). CDR3 length equals 15 residues. Germline V CDR1 and CDR2: SGHAT, FQDESV (reference sequence). V was cut by 2 bases and J by 0 bases, with 10 bases left in between. CDR3 bases: TGTGCCAGCAGCTTACAGGGGCAGATGAACACTGAAGCTTTCTTT. It codes for CASSLQGQMNTEAFF.

The CDR3 sequence: CASSLYGIQYF. The CDR3 bases are TGTGCCAGCAGTTTATACGGCATTCAGTACTTC. J is TRBJ2-4 and V is TRBV27; D not resolved. The length of the CDR3 is 11 residues. Between the trimmed V and J ends, which lost 1 base and 9 bases, there was a span of 4 bases. The germline V gene encodes CDR1 MNHEY and CDR2 SMNVEV (reference sequence).

The chain is built from TRBV2 and TRBJ1-5; D unclear. Germline V gene data show CDR1 as SNHLY and CDR2 as FYNNEI. The CDR3 spans 13 residues. Deletions cut 4 bases from V and 6 bases from J, with 10 bases between. The CDR3 spells CASSVDAGQPQHF. The CDR3 DNA follows: TGTGCCAGCAGTGTTGACGCGGGTCAGCCCCAGCATTTT.

The chain couples TRBV27 to TRBJ2-2, with D tentatively TRBD1 (5 bases). The V end lost 3 bases, the J end lost 7 bases, and 18 bases lay between the germline ends. This CDR3 has 16 residues. Germline CDR1 MNHEY, CDR2 SMNVEV (reference sequence). The CDR3 spells CASSFQGPVGYGELFF. DNA for the CDR3: TGTGCCAGCAGTTTTCAGGGTCCGGTGGGATACGGGGAGCTGTTTTTT.

This clone was counted a single time. The rearrangement links TRBV18 to TRBJ1-2; 12 bases align to TRBD1. The J segment lost 9 bases and the V segment lost 0 bases, leaving 11 bases of the junction unmatched. The CDR3 runs to 17 residues. Germline V CDR1 and CDR2: KGHSH, LQKENI. CDR3: CASSPPGTGGGFMSYTF. CDR3 bases: TGTGCCAGCTCACCACCCGGGACAGGGGGCGGTTTTATGAGCTACACCTTC. Combining the CDR3 with reference TRBV18 and TRBJ1-2 gives the whole variable domain NAGVMQNPRHLVRRRGQEARLRCSPMKGHSHVYWYRQLPEEGLKFMVYLQKENIIDESGMPKERFSAEFPKEGPSILRIQQVVRGDSAAYFCASSPPGTGGGFMSYTFGSGTRLTVV.

The V gene is TRBV6-1, the J gene TRBJ1-1; D ambiguous. The CDR3 spans 13 residues. With 3 bases removed from V and 1 base from J, the gap between germline ends came to 6 bases. The germline V gene has CDR1 MNHNS and CDR2 SASEGT. The CDR3 region is CASSEETNTEAFF. CDR3 nucleotides: TGTGCCAGCAGTGAGGAGACGAACACTGAAGCTTTCTTT.

Worth noting for this clone: The same CDR3 is also encoded by other DNA sequences in this sample. V usage is TRBV5-4 and J usage is TRBJ2-7, with D maybe TRBD1 (5 bases). Trimming took 0 bases from V and 5 from J, leaving 15 bases between them. Germline V gene data show CDR1 as SGHNT and CDR2 as YYREEE (reference sequence). The CDR3 covers 15 residues. The CDR3 sequence: CASSLAAGQGHEQYF. The DNA for the CDR3 is TGTGCCAGCAGCTTGGCGGCAGGGCAGGGTCACGAGCAGTACTTC. The full variable domain, in which reference TRBV5-4 and TRBJ2-7 provide the parts outside the CDR3, is ETGVTQSPTHLIKTRGQQVTLRCSSQSGHNTVSWYQQALGQGPQFIFQYYREEENGRGNFPPRFSGLQFPNYSSELNVNALELDDSALYLCASSLAAGQGHEQYFGPGTRLTVT.

This rearrangement joins TRBV6-5 to TRBJ2-3; 10 bases map to TRBD2. The CDR3 extends over 14 amino acids. Trimming removed 3 bases from V and 10 bases from J; junction bases left unmatched: 7. Germline V gene lookup returns CDR1 MNHEY and CDR2 SVGAGI. CDR3 sequence (DNA): TGTGCCAGCAGTTATACTTCTAGCGGGAGATCGCAGTATTTT. Translated, it gives CASSYTSSGRSQYF.

The chain combines TRBV6-1 with TRBJ1-4; 9 nucleotides agree with TRBD1. Germline CDR1 reads MNHNS; CDR2 reads SASEGT. The ends lost 4 bases at V and 4 bases at J; junction bases unmatched: 4. CDR3 length: 15 residues. The CDR3 DNA sequence: TGTGCCAGCAGTGGTGGACAGGGGATTAATGAAAAACTGTTTTTT. This gives the protein CASSGGQGINEKLFF.

This clone was observed a few times. The chain combines TRBV4-1 with TRBJ1-5; D not certain. The length of the CDR3 is 16 residues. The V and J ends lost 3 bases and 2 bases respectively, with 14 bases between them. CDR1 and CDR2 from the germline V gene are MGHRA and YSYEKL. CDR3 coding DNA: TGCGCCAGCAGCCAGGAATCTAGTTATGGCAATCAGCCCCAGCATTTT. Translation gives CASSQESSYGNQPQHF.

V is TRBV5-1 and J is TRBJ2-3, with a possible D match to TRBD2 (6 bases). The V and J ends lost 2 bases and 10 bases respectively, with 17 bases between them. CDR3 length equals 14 residues. Germline lookup yields CDR1 SGHRS and CDR2 YFSETQ. The CDR3 sequence: CASSFGRLGEPQYF. The CDR3 DNA sequence: TGCGCCAGCAGCTTCGGGAGACTAGGGGAACCGCAGTATTTT.